The 19 T cell receptor beta chains given below trace back to one sample, sequenced in a study of T cells after yellow fever vaccination. TCRdb used MiXCR to reprocess the 5' RACE reads, holding one entry per CDR3 protein. The table includes about 130,000 distinct CDR3 sequences, roughly 10% detected once. The sequencing used CD8+ T cells sorted from PBMCs, collected on the day of the yellow fever booster vaccination. Source of these receptors: a man younger than 30 who received the YFV17D yellow fever vaccine.

This clonotype was detected ten times or more. This CDR3 is CASSPDPNSPLHF. The DNA of the CDR3 is TGTGCCAGCAGCCCGGACCCGAATTCACCCCTCCACTTT. The V call is TRBV7-3, the J call TRBJ1-6, with no clear D. CDR1 SGHTA and CDR2 FQGTGA come from the germline V gene. CDR3 length equals 13 residues. The V end was cut by 5 bases, the J end by 7 bases, with 9 bases between.

The chain couples TRBV4-1 to TRBJ2-2, with 8 bases matching TRBD2. The germline V gene encodes CDR1 MGHRA and CDR2 YSYEKL. With 0 bases clipped from V and 0 bases from J, the junction kept 9 bases outside the gene matches. The CDR3 is 19 amino acids. The CDR3 here is CASSQESSGVISNTGELFF. The CDR3 nucleotides read TGCGCCAGCAGCCAAGAGAGTAGCGGGGTAATCTCGAACACCGGGGAGCTGTTTTTT.

The chain recombines TRBV18 with TRBJ1-6; 11 bases agree with TRBD1. The CDR3 runs to 15 residues. V lost 6 bases to trimming and J lost 7 bases; unmatched junction nucleotides: 5. Looked up from germline, CDR1 is KGHSH and CDR2 is LQKENI. This chain's CDR3 is CASSSGQGANSPLHF. The CDR3 DNA is TGTGCCAGCTCGTCAGGACAGGGGGCGAATTCACCCCTCCACTTT. Full variable domain (outside the CDR3, taken from reference TRBV18 and TRBJ1-6): NAGVMQNPRHLVRRRGQEARLRCSPMKGHSHVYWYRQLPEEGLKFMVYLQKENIIDESGMPKERFSAEFPKEGPSILRIQQVVRGDSAAYFCASSSGQGANSPLHFGNGTRLTVT.

The V call is TRBV7-6, the J call TRBJ2-2; no definite D call. The CDR3 extends over 13 amino acids. Germline CDR1 and CDR2: SGHVS and FNYEAQ. The germline V and J ends were trimmed by 2 bases and 8 bases, with 9 bases remaining between them. DNA for the CDR3: TGTGCCAGCAGCTTAACCGTGAGGGGGGAGCTGTTTTTT. It yields the protein CASSLTVRGELFF.

CDR3 nucleotides: TGTGCCAGCAGCCAGAGTTGGACAGAGCACACCGGGGAGCTGTTTTTT. Its translation: CASSQSWTEHTGELFF. This chain uses TRBV7-2 with TRBJ2-2, with a weak D call TRBD1 (6 bases). CDR3 size: 16 residues. CDR1 is SGHTA and CDR2 is FQGNSA in the germline V gene. Deletions cut 5 bases from V and 3 bases from J, with 16 bases between.

V usage is TRBV6-5 and J usage is TRBJ2-1, with unresolved D. This CDR3 spans 15 amino acids. V was clipped by 5 bases and J by 2 bases, with 13 bases between them. The V gene's germline CDR1 is MNHEY and CDR2 SVGAGI. CDR3 nucleotide sequence: TGTGCCAGCAGTCCACTGGGGAATCCCTACAATGAGCAGTTCTTC. Amino acid sequence: CASSPLGNPYNEQFF.

This clonotype was detected a few times. This sequence joins TRBV6-4 and TRBJ2-3; 9 nucleotides line up with TRBD1. CDR1 is MRHNA and CDR2 is SNTAGT in the germline V gene. Trimming removed 6 bases from V and 2 bases from J; junction bases left unmatched: 6. The CDR3 extends over 15 amino acids. The CDR3 here is CASRAQGAPTDTQYF. The CDR3 nucleotides read TGTGCCAGCAGGGCACAGGGGGCGCCCACAGATACGCAGTATTTT.

This clonotype was counted a few times. The chain has TRBV7-9 and TRBJ2-1; tentatively, D is TRBD1 or TRBD2 (6 bases each). Trimming shortened V by 11 bases and J by 8 bases, and 19 bases separated the two germline ends. Germline V gives CDR1 SEHNR, CDR2 FQNEAQ (reference sequence). The CDR3 has 13 amino acids. In DNA, the CDR3 is TGTGCCGGAACAGGGTATGTAGCGGATGAGCAGTTCTTC. It encodes CAGTGYVADEQFF.

The chain recombines TRBV7-2 with TRBJ1-1; D not resolved. The CDR3 loop spans 14 amino acids. Trimming took off 1 base at V and 1 base at J, with 7 bases between the two ends. In germline, CDR1 is SGHTA, CDR2 FQGNSA. CDR3: CASSLVEGNTEAFF. CDR3 nucleotide sequence: TGTGCCAGCAGCTTAGTGGAGGGGAACACTGAAGCTTTCTTT.

The genes are TRBV30 and TRBJ2-7; possible D gene TRBD1, 6 bases. The CDR3 has 12 residues. CDR1 GTSNPN and CDR2 SVGIG come from the germline V gene (reference sequence). Deletions cut 4 bases from V and 2 bases from J, with 9 bases between. This chain's CDR3 is CAWTGAAYEQYF. The CDR3 region has the DNA TGTGCCTGGACAGGGGCCGCCTACGAGCAGTACTTC.

This clonotype has only a few counts. The V call is TRBV7-9, the J call TRBJ2-7; 7 positions agree with TRBD1. Per germline, CDR1 SEHNR and CDR2 FQNEAQ (reference sequence). The CDR3 is 17 residues long. V lost 1 base and J lost 1; bases outside the gene matches: 10. The CDR3 protein is CASSLGFGRGMSYEQYV. Written as DNA, the CDR3 is TGTGCCAGCAGCTTAGGCTTCGGCAGGGGGATGTCCTACGAGCAGTACGTC.

This rearrangement joins TRBV19 to TRBJ1-5; D may be TRBD1 (5 bases). V was shortened by 9 bases and J by 2 bases, with 11 bases between the two germline ends. Looked up from germline, CDR1 is LNHDA and CDR2 is SQIVND (reference sequence). The CDR3 is 13 residues long. The CDR3 here is CASQGLGNQPQHF. CDR3 DNA sequence: TGTGCCAGCCAGGGTTTGGGCAATCAGCCCCAGCATTTT.

The chain uses TRBV18 and TRBJ1-2; D unresolved. The V end was cut by 3 bases, the J end by 2 bases, with 13 bases between. This CDR3 contains 15 residues. The germline CDR1 and CDR2 sequences are KGHSH and LQKENI. CDR3 region: CASSPPMMPNYGYTF. Written as DNA, the CDR3 is TGTGCCAGCTCACCTCCGATGATGCCCAACTATGGCTACACCTTC.

This clonotype was seen a few times. The chain couples TRBV6-2 or TRBV6-3 to TRBJ2-2, with D possibly TRBD2 on 6 matching bases. The CDR3 spans 18 residues. V lost 8 bases and J lost 3, with 25 bases in between. Germline lookup yields CDR1 MNHEY and CDR2 SVGEGT. This chain's CDR3 is CASGRGPISHRDTGELFF. The CDR3 DNA follows: TGTGCCAGCGGGCGGGGACCAATCTCCCACCGGGACACCGGGGAGCTGTTTTTT.

The sample holds a few counts of this clonotype. J is TRBJ1-2 and V is TRBV5-1; TRBD1 might be the D (5 bases). The CDR3 loop spans 15 amino acids. Trimming left V 9 bases short and J 0 bases short, with 18 bases between. The germline V gene has CDR1 SGHRS and CDR2 YFSETQ. CDR3 residues: CATHEPGGTNYGYTF. The CDR3 region has the DNA TGCGCCACCCATGAACCCGGGGGGACTAACTATGGCTACACCTTC. The whole variable domain, filled in from reference TRBV5-1 and TRBJ1-2, reads KAGVTQTPRYLIKTRGQQVTLSCSPISGHRSVSWYQQTPGQGLQFLFEYFSETQRNKGNFPGRFSGRQFSNSRSEMNVSTLELGDSALYLCATHEPGGTNYGYTFGSGTRLTVV.

This clonotype was seen more than once but under ten times. This chain links TRBV6-5 with TRBJ2-7; a weak D match, TRBD2 (6 bases). Germline V gene data show CDR1 as MNHEY and CDR2 as SVGAGI. The CDR3 contains 16 residues. Trimming took off 6 bases at V and 2 bases at J, with 20 bases between the two ends. The CDR3 DNA follows: TGTGCCAGCAGCCCACGGGGAGGATCCCAAGCCTACGAGCAGTACGTC. Translating it yields CASSPRGGSQAYEQYV.

The chain joins TRBV10-3 to TRBJ2-2; a weak D match, TRBD1 (5 bases). Trimming pared 7 bases from V and 6 bases from J, leaving 15 bases between. The germline CDR1 and CDR2 sequences are ENHRY and SYGVKD. The CDR3 is made up of 14 amino acids. CDR3 amino acids: CAITAGSRAGELFF. CDR3 nucleotides: TGTGCCATCACCGCAGGGTCAAGAGCCGGGGAGCTGTTTTTT.

V and J are TRBV4-1 and TRBJ2-3; 7 nucleotides line up with TRBD1. Germline V gives CDR1 MGHRA, CDR2 YSYEKL. The J segment lost 0 bases and the V segment lost 3 bases, leaving 9 bases of the junction unmatched. This CDR3 is built from 17 residues. The CDR3 bases are TGCGCCAGCAGCCAGCGACGGACAGGCGCTAGCACAGATACGCAGTATTTT. It encodes CASSQRRTGASTDTQYF.

This chain uses TRBV24-1 with TRBJ1-5; TRBD1 aligns across 8 bases. J gave up 1 base and V 7 bases, and 2 bases lay outside the gene matches. The germline CDR1 and CDR2 sequences are KGHDR and SFDVKD. The CDR3 totals 14 residues. The CDR3 nucleotides read TGTGCCACCAGCGGGACAGGAAGCAATCAGCCCCAGCATTTT. It codes for CATSGTGSNQPQHF.